This T cell receptor (beta chain) was obtained from a study of T cell responses to AZD1222 COVID-19 vaccine. Points from the study as a whole: Spike-specific TCR depth and breadth grew after two AZD1222 doses. None of the repertoires were sampled until the peak T cell response had passed. White British ancestry dominated among donors, who included more females, and clonal diversity was possibly underestimated.

In regard to this clone: Its antigen remains unknown.

There are 16 residues in the CDR3. The germline gives CDR1 WNHNN, CDR2 SYGVQD (reference sequence). V was clipped by 1 base and J by 3 bases, with 15 bases between them. TCRdb's copy holds only in-frame clones and misses some; the assay was immunoSEQ multiplex PCR. The sample holds about 98,000 clones, roughly 84% seen once. The clonotype was recovered from an adult in good health. Sequenced material: peripheral blood, taken on day 0 of AZD1222 vaccination. The chain recombines TRBV10-1 with TRBJ1-1; D remains unclear. The CDR3 reads CASSEFGDQEDTEAFF. Written as DNA, the CDR3 is TGCGCCAGCAGTGAGTTCGGGGATCAAGAGGACACTGAAGCTTTCTTT.